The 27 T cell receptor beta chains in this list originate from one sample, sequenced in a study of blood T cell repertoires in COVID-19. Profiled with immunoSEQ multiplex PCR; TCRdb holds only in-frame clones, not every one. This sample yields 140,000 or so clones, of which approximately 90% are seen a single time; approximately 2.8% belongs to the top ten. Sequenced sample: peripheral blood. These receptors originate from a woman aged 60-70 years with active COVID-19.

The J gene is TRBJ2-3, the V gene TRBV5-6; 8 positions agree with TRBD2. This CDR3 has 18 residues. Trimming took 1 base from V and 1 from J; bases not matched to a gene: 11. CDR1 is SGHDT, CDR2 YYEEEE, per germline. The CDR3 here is CASSLKTSARGGTDTQYF. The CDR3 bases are TGTGCCAGCAGCTTGAAGACTAGCGCTCGAGGAGGCACAGATACGCAGTATTTT.

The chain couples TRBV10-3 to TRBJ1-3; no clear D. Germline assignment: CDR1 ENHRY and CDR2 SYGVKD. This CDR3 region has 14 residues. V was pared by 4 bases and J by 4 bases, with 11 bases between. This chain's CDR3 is CAISGTGNGNTIYF. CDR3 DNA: TGTGCCATCAGTGGGACGGGGAACGGAAACACCATATATTTT.

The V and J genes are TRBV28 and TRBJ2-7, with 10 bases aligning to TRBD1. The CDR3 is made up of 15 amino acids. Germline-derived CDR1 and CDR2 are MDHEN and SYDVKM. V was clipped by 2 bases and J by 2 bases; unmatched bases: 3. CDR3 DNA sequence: TGTGCCAGCAGTTTAAGGGGACAGGGGCCCTACGAGCAGTACTTC. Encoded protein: CASSLRGQGPYEQYF. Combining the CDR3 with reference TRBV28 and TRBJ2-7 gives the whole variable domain DVKVTQSSRYLVKRTGEKVFLECVQDMDHENMFWYRQDPGLGLRLIYFSYDVKMKEKGDIPEGYSVSREKKERFSLILESASTNQTSMYLCASSLRGQGPYEQYFGPGTRLTVT.

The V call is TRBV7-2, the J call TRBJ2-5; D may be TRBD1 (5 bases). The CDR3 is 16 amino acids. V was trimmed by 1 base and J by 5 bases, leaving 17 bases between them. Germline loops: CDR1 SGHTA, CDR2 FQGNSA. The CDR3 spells CASSLEWQGGAETQYF. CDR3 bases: TGTGCCAGCAGCTTAGAATGGCAGGGTGGGGCGGAGACCCAGTACTTC.

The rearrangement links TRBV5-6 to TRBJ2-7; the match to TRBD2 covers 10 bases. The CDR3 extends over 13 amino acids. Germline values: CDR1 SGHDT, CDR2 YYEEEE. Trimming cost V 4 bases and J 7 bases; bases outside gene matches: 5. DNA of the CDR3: TGTGCCAGCAGCCCTAGCGGGAGTGGGGAGCAGTACTTC. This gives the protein CASSPSGSGEQYF.

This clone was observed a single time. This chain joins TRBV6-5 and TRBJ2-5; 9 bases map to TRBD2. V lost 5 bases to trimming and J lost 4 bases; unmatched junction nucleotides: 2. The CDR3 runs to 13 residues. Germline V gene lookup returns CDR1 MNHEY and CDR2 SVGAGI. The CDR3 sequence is CASSQGLAETQYF. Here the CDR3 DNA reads TGTGCCAGCAGTCAGGGACTAGCAGAGACCCAGTACTTC.

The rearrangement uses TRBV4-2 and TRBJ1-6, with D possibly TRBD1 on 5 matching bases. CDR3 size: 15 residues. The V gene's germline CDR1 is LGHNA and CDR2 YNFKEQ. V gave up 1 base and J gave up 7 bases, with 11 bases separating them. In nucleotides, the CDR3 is TGTGCCAGCAGCCAAGTTGGGACTGAGAATTCACCCCTCCACTTT. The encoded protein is CASSQVGTENSPLHF.

The CDR3 sequence is CASSQWDRAYEQYF. The CDR3 DNA sequence: TGTGCCAGCAGCCAATGGGACAGAGCCTACGAGCAGTACTTC. The J gene is TRBJ2-7, the V gene TRBV7-2, with 7 positions matching TRBD1. V was clipped by 5 bases and J by 2 bases; unmatched bases: 6. Per the germline V gene, CDR1 is SGHTA and CDR2 is FQGNSA. The CDR3 is made up of 14 amino acids.

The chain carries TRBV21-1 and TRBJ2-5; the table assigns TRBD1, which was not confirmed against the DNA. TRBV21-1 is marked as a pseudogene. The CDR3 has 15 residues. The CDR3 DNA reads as TGTGCCAGCGTCAAGCGGACAGACCTAAGGGAGACCCAGTACTTC. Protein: CASVKRTDLRETQYF.

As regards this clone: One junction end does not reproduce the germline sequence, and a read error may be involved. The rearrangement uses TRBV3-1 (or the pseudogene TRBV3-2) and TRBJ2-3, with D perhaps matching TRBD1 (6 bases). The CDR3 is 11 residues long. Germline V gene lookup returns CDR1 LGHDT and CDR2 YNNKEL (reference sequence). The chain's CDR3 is CASSQADRLHF. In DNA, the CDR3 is TGTGCCAGCAGCCAAGCGGACAGACTTCATTTT.

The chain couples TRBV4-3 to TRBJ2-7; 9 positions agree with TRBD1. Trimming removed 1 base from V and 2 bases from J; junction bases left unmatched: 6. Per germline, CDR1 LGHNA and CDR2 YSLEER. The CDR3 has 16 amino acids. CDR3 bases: TGCGCCAGCAGCCAAGCGGGACAGGGATTTGCCTACGAGCAGTACTTC. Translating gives CASSQAGQGFAYEQYF.

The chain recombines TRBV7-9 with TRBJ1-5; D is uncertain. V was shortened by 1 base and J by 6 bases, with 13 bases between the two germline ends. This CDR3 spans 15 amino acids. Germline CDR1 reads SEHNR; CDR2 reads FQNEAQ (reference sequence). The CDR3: CASSLGRGSGQPQHF. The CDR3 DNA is TGTGCCAGCAGCTTAGGTAGAGGGTCTGGTCAGCCCCAGCATTTT.

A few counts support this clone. CDR3 protein: CASSLISQGLDSPLHF. CDR3 DNA sequence: TGTGCCAGCAGCTTAATCAGCCAGGGATTAGATTCACCCCTCCACTTT. The V gene is TRBV7-3, the J gene TRBJ1-6; TRBD1 is a possible D gene (5 bases). Germline values: CDR1 SGHTA, CDR2 FQGTGA. The CDR3 runs 16 residues. V lost 1 base and J lost 8, with 15 bases in between.

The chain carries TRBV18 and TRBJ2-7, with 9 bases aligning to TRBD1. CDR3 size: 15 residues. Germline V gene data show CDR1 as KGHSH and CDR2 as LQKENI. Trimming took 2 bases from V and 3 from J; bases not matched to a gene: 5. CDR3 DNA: TGTGCCAGCTCACCAAGGACAGGGGCTAGCTACGAGCAGTACTTC. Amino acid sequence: CASSPRTGASYEQYF.

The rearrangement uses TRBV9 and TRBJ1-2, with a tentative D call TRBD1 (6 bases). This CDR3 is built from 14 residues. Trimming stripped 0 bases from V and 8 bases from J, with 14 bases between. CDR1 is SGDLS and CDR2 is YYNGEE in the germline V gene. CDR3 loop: CASSVGRGARGYTF. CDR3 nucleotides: TGTGCCAGCAGCGTAGGTCGGGGGGCGCGGGGCTACACCTTC.

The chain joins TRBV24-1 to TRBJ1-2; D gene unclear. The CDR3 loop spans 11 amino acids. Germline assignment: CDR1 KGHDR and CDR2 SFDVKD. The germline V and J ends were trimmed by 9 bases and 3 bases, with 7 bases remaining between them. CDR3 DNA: TGTGCCACCGCCGGGGACTATGGCTACACCTTC. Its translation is CATAGDYGYTF.

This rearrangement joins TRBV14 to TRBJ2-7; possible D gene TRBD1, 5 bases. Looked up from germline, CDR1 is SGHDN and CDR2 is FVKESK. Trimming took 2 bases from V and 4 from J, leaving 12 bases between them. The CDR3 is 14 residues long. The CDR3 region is CASSQFSGKYEQYF. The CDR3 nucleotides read TGTGCCAGCAGCCAATTTTCAGGGAAATACGAGCAGTACTTC.

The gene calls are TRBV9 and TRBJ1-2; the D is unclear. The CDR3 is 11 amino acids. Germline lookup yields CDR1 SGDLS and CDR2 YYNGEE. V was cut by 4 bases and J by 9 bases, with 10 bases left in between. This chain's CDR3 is CASSFERRYTF. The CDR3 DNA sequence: TGTGCCAGCAGCTTCGAGCGGCGCTACACCTTC.

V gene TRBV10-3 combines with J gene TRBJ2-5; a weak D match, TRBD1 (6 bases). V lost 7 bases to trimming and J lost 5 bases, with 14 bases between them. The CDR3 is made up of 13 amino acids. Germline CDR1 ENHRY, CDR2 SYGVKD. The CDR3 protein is CAINEGERETQYF. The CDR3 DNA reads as TGTGCCATCAACGAGGGGGAGAGGGAGACCCAGTACTTC.

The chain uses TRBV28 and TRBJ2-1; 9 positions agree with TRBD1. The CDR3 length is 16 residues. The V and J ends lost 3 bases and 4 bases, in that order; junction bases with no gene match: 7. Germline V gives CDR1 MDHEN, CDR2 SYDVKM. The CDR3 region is CASSFPGTGIYNEQFF. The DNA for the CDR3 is TGTGCCAGCAGTTTCCCCGGGACAGGGATATACAATGAGCAGTTCTTC. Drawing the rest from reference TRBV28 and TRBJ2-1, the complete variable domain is DVKVTQSSRYLVKRTGEKVFLECVQDMDHENMFWYRQDPGLGLRLIYFSYDVKMKEKGDIPEGYSVSREKKERFSLILESASTNQTSMYLCASSFPGTGIYNEQFFGPGTRLTVL.

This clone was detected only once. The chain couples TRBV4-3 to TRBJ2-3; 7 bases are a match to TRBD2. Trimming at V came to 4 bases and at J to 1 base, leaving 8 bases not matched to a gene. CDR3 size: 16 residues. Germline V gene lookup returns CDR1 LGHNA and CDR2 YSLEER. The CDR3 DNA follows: TGCGCCAGCAGCCTTGGGGGGAGGGAGGGCACAGATACGCAGTATTTT. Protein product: CASSLGGREGTDTQYF.

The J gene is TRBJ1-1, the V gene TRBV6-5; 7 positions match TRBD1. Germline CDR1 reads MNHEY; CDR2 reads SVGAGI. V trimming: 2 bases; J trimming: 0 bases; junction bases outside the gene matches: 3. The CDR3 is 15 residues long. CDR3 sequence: CASSYDRVMNTEAFF. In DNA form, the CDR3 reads TGTGCCAGCAGTTACGACAGGGTAATGAACACTGAAGCTTTCTTT.

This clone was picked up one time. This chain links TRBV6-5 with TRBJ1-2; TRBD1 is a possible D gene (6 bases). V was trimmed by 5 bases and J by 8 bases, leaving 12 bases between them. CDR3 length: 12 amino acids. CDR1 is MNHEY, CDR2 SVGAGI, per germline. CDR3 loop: CASSPRTVGYTF. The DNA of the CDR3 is TGTGCCAGCAGTCCCCGGACAGTGGGCTACACCTTC.

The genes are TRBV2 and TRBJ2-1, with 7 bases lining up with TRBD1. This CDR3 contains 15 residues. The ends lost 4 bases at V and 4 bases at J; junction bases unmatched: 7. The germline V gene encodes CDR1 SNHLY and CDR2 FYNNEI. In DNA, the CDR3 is TGTGCCAGCAGTGGGGCCAGGGGGTTATACAATGAGCAGTTCTTC. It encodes CASSGARGLYNEQFF.

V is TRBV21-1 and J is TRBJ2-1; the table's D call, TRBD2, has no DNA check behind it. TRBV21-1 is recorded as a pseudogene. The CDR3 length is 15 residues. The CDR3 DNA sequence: TGTGCCAGCAGCAAAGAGCAGCGGGAGCGAGGGGAGCAGTTCTTC. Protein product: CASSKEQRERGEQFF.

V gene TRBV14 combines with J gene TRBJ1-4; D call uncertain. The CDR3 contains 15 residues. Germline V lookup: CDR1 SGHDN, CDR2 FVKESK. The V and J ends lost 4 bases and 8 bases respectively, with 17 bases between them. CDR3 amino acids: CASSPLSGRGEKLFF. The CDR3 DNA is TGTGCCAGCAGCCCCCTATCGGGTCGTGGGGAAAAACTGTTTTTT.

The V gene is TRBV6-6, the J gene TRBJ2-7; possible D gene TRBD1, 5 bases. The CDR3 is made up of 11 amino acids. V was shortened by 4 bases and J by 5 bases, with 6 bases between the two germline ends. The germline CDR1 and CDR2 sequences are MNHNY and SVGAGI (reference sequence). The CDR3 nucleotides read TGTGCCAGCAGTTCGACAGACGAGCAGTACTTC. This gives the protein CASSSTDEQYF.